This TCR beta chain stems from a study of blood T cell repertoires in COVID-19. The count of this clone is one. Method: immunoSEQ multiplex PCR; TCRdb's copy keeps in-frame clones and lacks some. The profile shows about 220,000 clones, around 82% of them singletons. J lost 4 bases, V lost 1 base, and 3 bases had no gene match. CDR3 length: 14 amino acids. CDR1 is LGHDT, CDR2 YNNKEL, per germline (reference sequence). Sequencing used peripheral blood. The chain links TRBV3-1 (or the pseudogene TRBV3-2) to TRBJ2-7; 8 bases are a match to TRBD1. The sequence came from a woman of 80 years or more with acute or convalescent COVID-19. CDR3 DNA: TGTGCCAGCAGCCAAGGACAGGGGATTTACGAGCAGTACTTC. It is translated as CASSQGQGIYEQYF.